Following are 23 T cell receptor beta chains from one sample sequenced in a study of a mutant IDH1 vaccine in newly diagnosed glioma. Time point in this sample: baseline, week 1 (first vaccination visit). Treatment noted: pre-vaccination baseline after standard-of-care therapy. The repertoire was sequenced with immunoSEQ multiplex PCR; TCRdb's copy has only in-frame clones and lacks some. This table holds around 17,000 clones, roughly 96% found once. The sequencing used peripheral blood mononuclear cells (PBMCs), collected from a glioma patient treated with radiotherapy, temozolomide or both. Receptor source: a woman under 30 with glioma. Some clones in this sample may be carry-over from other donors' samples.

The chain has TRBV27 and TRBJ2-5; D may be TRBD1 (6 bases). CDR3 length equals 15 residues. Germline assignment: CDR1 MNHEY and CDR2 SMNVEV (reference sequence). Deletions cut 3 bases from V and 3 bases from J, with 14 bases between. The CDR3 region is CASSLVTGGKETQYF. The CDR3 coding sequence is TGTGCCAGCAGTTTGGTGACAGGTGGGAAAGAGACCCAGTACTTC.

This chain links TRBV27 with TRBJ2-2; 7 bases map to TRBD2. The CDR3 covers 17 residues. After removal of 6 bases from V and 3 bases from J, the junction contained 13 bases not matched to a gene. Germline CDR1 reads MNHEY; CDR2 reads SMNVEV (reference sequence). This CDR3 reads CASRNSGSGRYTGELFF. The CDR3 bases are TGTGCCAGCAGGAACAGCGGTAGCGGGCGGTACACCGGGGAGCTGTTTTTT.

The genes are TRBV28 and TRBJ1-5; D may be TRBD1 (5 bases). The germline V and J ends were trimmed by 6 bases and 4 bases, with 16 bases remaining between them. The CDR3 has 15 residues. Germline loops: CDR1 MDHEN, CDR2 SYDVKM. CDR3 nucleotide sequence: TGTGCCAGCAGGCTCGATGACAGCCTTAATCAGCCCCAGCATTTT. Protein sequence: CASRLDDSLNQPQHF.

The genes are TRBV28 and TRBJ2-2; 13 bases are a match to TRBD2. After removal of 4 bases from V and 7 bases from J, the junction contained 6 bases not matched to a gene. This CDR3 has 16 amino acids. CDR1 and CDR2 from the germline V gene are MDHEN and SYDVKM. The chain's CDR3 is CASSSGLAGSVGELFF. CDR3 DNA: TGTGCCAGCAGTTCGGGACTAGCGGGATCTGTCGGGGAGCTGTTTTTT.

The genes are TRBV19 and TRBJ1-3; D possibly corresponds to TRBD1 (5 bases). CDR3 length equals 15 residues. Germline values: CDR1 LNHDA, CDR2 SQIVND (reference sequence). The V gene lost 4 bases and the J gene lost 4 bases, with 14 bases spanning the gap. CDR3: CASSTLGPGGNTIYF. In nucleotides, the CDR3 is TGTGCCAGTAGTACCCTCGGCCCAGGGGGAAACACCATATATTTT.

CDR3 sequence reads: CASSSGTFKNIQYF. The CDR3 DNA is TGTGCCAGCAGCTCCGGGACTTTCAAAAACATTCAGTACTTC. This chain joins TRBV7-2 and TRBJ2-4, with D possibly matching TRBD2 (6 bases). Trimming pared 4 bases from V and 3 bases from J, leaving 10 bases between. CDR1 SGHTA and CDR2 FQGNSA come from the germline V gene. The CDR3 is 14 residues long. Using reference TRBV7-2 and TRBJ2-4 for the parts outside the CDR3, the full variable domain is GAGVSQSPSNKVTEKGKDVELRCDPISGHTALYWYRQSLGQGLEFLIYFQGNSAPDKSGLPSDRFSAERTGGSVSTLTIQRTQQEDSAVYLCASSSGTFKNIQYFGAGTRLSVL.

The V call is TRBV19, the J call TRBJ2-1, with 7 bases identical to TRBD2. Germline CDR1 is LNHDA and CDR2 is SQIVND (reference sequence). This CDR3 is 14 amino acids long. Germline trimming cut 3 bases from V and 4 bases from J; bases unmatched to any gene: 3. The CDR3 is CASSIQGGYNEQFF. The CDR3 DNA reads as TGTGCCAGTAGTATCCAGGGAGGGTACAATGAGCAGTTCTTC.

The chain carries TRBV7-3 and TRBJ2-3, with TRBD2 matching over 8 bases. The CDR3 runs 15 residues. J gave up 4 bases and V 2 bases, and 5 bases lay outside the gene matches. Germline values: CDR1 SGHTA, CDR2 FQGTGA. The CDR3 DNA reads TGTGCCAGCAGCTTAGGCGGGGGGCTCCCAGATACGCAGTATTTT. Its protein is CASSLGGGLPDTQYF.

The chain combines TRBV5-5 with TRBJ2-5; D assignment may be TRBD1 or TRBD2 (5 bases each). The germline V gene encodes CDR1 SGHKS and CDR2 YYEKEE (reference sequence). The CDR3 covers 12 residues. V was cut by 1 base and J by 7 bases, with 8 bases left in between. In nucleotides, the CDR3 is TGTGCCAGCAGCTTGTATGGGGGGACCCAGTACTTC. As protein: CASSLYGGTQYF.

CDR3 sequence: CASSRGPQGSTDTQYF. In DNA, the CDR3 is TGTGCCAGCAGCCGGGGTCCCCAGGGTAGCACAGATACGCAGTATTTT. The chain carries TRBV5-5 and TRBJ2-3; D might be TRBD1 or TRBD2, each matching 5 bases. Germline V gene lookup returns CDR1 SGHKS and CDR2 YYEKEE (reference sequence). The length of the CDR3 is 16 residues. The V and J ends lost 4 bases and 0 bases respectively, with 15 bases between them.

This chain links TRBV30 with TRBJ1-1; D unresolved. V gave up 3 bases and J gave up 3 bases, with 14 bases separating them. The length of the CDR3 is 14 residues. Germline values: CDR1 GTSNPN, CDR2 SVGIG (reference sequence). The CDR3 DNA is TGTGCCTGGAGAAGTGGCAACCCAGACACTGAAGCTTTCTTT. Its translation is CAWRSGNPDTEAFF.

The chain couples TRBV9 to TRBJ2-1, with 13 bases lining up with TRBD2. J was trimmed by 8 bases and V by 0 bases; bases with no gene match: 2. CDR1 is SGDLS and CDR2 is YYNGEE in the germline V gene. This CDR3 contains 15 residues. This CDR3 reads CASSVDTSGGDEQFF. The CDR3 bases are TGTGCCAGCAGCGTAGACACTAGCGGGGGGGATGAGCAGTTCTTC. Supplemented by reference TRBV9 and TRBJ2-1, the full variable domain reads DSGVTQTPKHLITATGQRVTLRCSPRSGDLSVYWYQQSLDQGLQFLIQYYNGEERAKGNILERFSAQQFPDLHSELNLSSLELGDSALYFCASSVDTSGGDEQFFGPGTRLTVL.

The gene calls are TRBV7-9 and TRBJ1-1, with D tentatively TRBD1 (6 bases). Trimming took off 6 bases at V and 5 bases at J, with 13 bases between the two ends. Germline V gene lookup returns CDR1 SEHNR and CDR2 FQNEAQ (reference sequence). This CDR3 spans 13 amino acids. CDR3 in DNA: TGTGCCAGCAGTTCAGGGGAATTGACTGAAGCTTTCTTT. Translated, it gives CASSSGELTEAFF.

V usage is TRBV18 and J usage is TRBJ1-3; no reliable D call. Germline lookup yields CDR1 KGHSH and CDR2 LQKENI. The V end lost 1 base, the J end lost 0 bases, and 7 bases lay between the germline ends. The CDR3 totals 15 residues. The DNA of the CDR3 is TGTGCCAGCTCACCACTTCCTATCTCTGGAAACACCATATATTTT. As protein: CASSPLPISGNTIYF.

The chain employs TRBV19 and TRBJ1-2, with 7 nucleotides matching TRBD1. CDR1 and CDR2 from the germline V gene are LNHDA and SQIVND (reference sequence). The length of the CDR3 is 13 residues. Trimming at V came to 7 bases and at J to 4 bases, leaving 6 bases not matched to a gene. CDR3 nucleotide sequence: TGTGCCAGTATTGACAGGGAGAGCTATGGCTACACCTTC. It translates to CASIDRESYGYTF.

The chain combines TRBV28 with TRBJ2-3; TRBD2 matches at 13 bases. The germline CDR1 and CDR2 sequences are MDHEN and SYDVKM. The CDR3 has 16 residues. V shed 4 bases and J 3 bases; nucleotides not matched to a gene: 4. CDR3 sequence reads: CASSSRTSGRTDTQYF. DNA for the CDR3: TGTGCCAGCAGTTCAAGGACTAGCGGGAGAACAGATACGCAGTATTTT.

DNA for the CDR3: TGCGCCAGCAGCTTGGCCGGGACAGGCAGAGAAAAACTGTTTTTT. Translating it yields CASSLAGTGREKLFF. The rearrangement links TRBV5-1 to TRBJ1-4, with TRBD1 matching 8 bases. Per the germline V gene, CDR1 is SGHRS and CDR2 is YFSETQ. The length of the CDR3 is 15 residues. With 0 bases clipped from V and 8 bases from J, the junction kept 6 bases outside the gene matches.

The chain couples TRBV14 to TRBJ1-6, with D maybe TRBD1 (6 bases). Between the trimmed V and J ends, which lost 4 bases and 0 bases, there was a span of 13 bases. CDR1 and CDR2 (germline): SGHDN, FVKESK. The CDR3 covers 17 residues. As DNA, the CDR3 is TGTGCCAGCAGCCCGCAGGGGTCCGTCTCCTATAATTCACCCCTCCACTTT. Translated, it gives CASSPQGSVSYNSPLHF.

The rearrangement links TRBV28 to TRBJ2-7; D not resolved. Germline lookup yields CDR1 MDHEN and CDR2 SYDVKM. The CDR3 sequence is 13 residues long. The V gene lost 5 bases and the J gene lost 4 bases, with 12 bases spanning the gap. CDR3: CASSPPAGYEQYF. In DNA form, the CDR3 reads TGTGCCAGCAGTCCACCCGCTGGGTACGAGCAGTACTTC.

This rearrangement joins TRBV10-3 to TRBJ2-2; D unclear. Germline loops: CDR1 ENHRY, CDR2 SYGVKD. There are 13 residues in the CDR3. V was shortened by 10 bases and J by 2 bases, with 11 bases between the two germline ends. The CDR3 bases are TGTGCCACCACGACAAGCAACACCGGGGAGCTGTTTTTT. This gives the protein CATTTSNTGELFF.

The genes are TRBV7-6 and TRBJ1-4; TRBD1 agrees at 10 bases. J gave up 4 bases and V 2 bases, and 7 bases lay outside the gene matches. The CDR3 sequence is 17 residues long. The germline V gene has CDR1 SGHVS and CDR2 FNYEAQ. Here the CDR3 reads CASSLNGGQGGNEKLFF. CDR3 in DNA: TGTGCCAGCAGCTTAAACGGCGGACAGGGGGGTAATGAAAAACTGTTTTTT.

The chain employs TRBV14 and TRBJ1-2; D is ambiguous. This CDR3 spans 13 amino acids. Germline V CDR1 and CDR2: SGHDN, FVKESK. Trimming shortened V by 1 base and J by 8 bases, and 11 bases separated the two germline ends. CDR3 nucleotides: TGTGCCAGCAGCCAAGCGGCGTTCTTGGGCTACACCTTC. It codes for CASSQAAFLGYTF.

This clone has just a few counts. The chain has TRBV6-1 and TRBJ2-7; the match to TRBD2 covers 8 bases. This CDR3 contains 15 residues. CDR1 and CDR2 (germline): MNHNS, SASEGT. V lost 0 bases to trimming and J lost 2 bases; unmatched junction nucleotides: 3. CDR3 sequence reads: CASSEAGTSPYEQYF. For the CDR3, the DNA is TGTGCCAGCAGTGAAGCCGGGACTAGTCCCTACGAGCAGTACTTC.